This entry is about one TCR beta chain. Its specificity is unknown. V was pared by 0 bases and J by 4 bases, with 7 bases of the junction left unmatched. Looked up from germline, CDR1 is WSHSY and CDR2 is SAAADI. CDR3 length: 17 residues. Generated by immunoSEQ multiplex PCR, the TCRdb table keeps only in-frame clones and is missing some. The sample includes approximately 70,000 clones, 84% of them seen just once. The sample originates from a study of T cell responses to AZD1222 COVID-19 vaccine. About the study: Pooling of second doses given at about 4 or about 12 weeks was done.

Findings of the study overall: Spike-specific TCR breadth and depth were elevated following two AZD1222 doses.

The source is an adult in good health. The chain couples TRBV10-2 to TRBJ1-3; 9 nucleotides match TRBD1. The starting material was peripheral blood, obtained on day 0 of AZD1222 vaccination. The CDR3 sequence is CASSESRDRVTGNTIYF. The CDR3 coding sequence is TGCGCCAGCAGTGAGTCGAGGGACAGGGTGACGGGAAACACCATATATTTT.